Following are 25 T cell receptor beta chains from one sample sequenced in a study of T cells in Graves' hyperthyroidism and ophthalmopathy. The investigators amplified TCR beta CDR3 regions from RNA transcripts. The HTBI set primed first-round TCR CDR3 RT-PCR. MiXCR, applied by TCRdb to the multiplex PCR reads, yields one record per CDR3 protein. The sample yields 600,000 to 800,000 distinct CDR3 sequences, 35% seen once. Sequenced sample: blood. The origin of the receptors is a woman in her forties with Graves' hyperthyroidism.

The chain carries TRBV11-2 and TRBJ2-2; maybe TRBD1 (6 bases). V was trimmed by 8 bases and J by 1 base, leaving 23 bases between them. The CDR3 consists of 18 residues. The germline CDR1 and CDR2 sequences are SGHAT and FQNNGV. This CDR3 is CASGERTVYLLNTGELFF. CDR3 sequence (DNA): TGTGCCAGCGGGGAAAGGACAGTCTACCTCCTGAACACCGGGGAGCTGTTTTTT.

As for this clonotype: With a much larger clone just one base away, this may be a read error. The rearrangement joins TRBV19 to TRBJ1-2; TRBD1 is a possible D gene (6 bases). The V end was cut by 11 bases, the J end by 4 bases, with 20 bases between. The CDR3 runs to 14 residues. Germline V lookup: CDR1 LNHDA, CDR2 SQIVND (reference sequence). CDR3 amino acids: CAGKSADSPYGYTF. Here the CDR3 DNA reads TGTGCCGGTAAGTCGGCGGACAGCCCCTATGGCTACACCTTC.

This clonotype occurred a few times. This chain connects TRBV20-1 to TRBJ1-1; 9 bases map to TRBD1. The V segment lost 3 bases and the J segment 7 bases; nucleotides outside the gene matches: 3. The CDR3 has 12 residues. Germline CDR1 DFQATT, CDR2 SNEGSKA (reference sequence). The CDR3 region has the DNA TGCAGTGCTAGGGACAGGGGAGATGAAGCTTTCTTT. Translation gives CSARDRGDEAFF.

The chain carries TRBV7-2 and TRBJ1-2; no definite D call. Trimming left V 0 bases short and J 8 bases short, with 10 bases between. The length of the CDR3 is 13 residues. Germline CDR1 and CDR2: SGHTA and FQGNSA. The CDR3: CASSLASPWGYTF. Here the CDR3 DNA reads TGTGCCAGCAGCTTAGCCAGCCCTTGGGGCTACACCTTC.

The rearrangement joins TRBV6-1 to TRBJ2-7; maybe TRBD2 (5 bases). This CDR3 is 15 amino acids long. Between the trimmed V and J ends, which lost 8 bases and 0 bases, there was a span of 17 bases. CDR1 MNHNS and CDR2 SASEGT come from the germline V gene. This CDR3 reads CASAAVLASSYEQYF. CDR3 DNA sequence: TGTGCCAGCGCGGCAGTCCTAGCCTCCTCCTACGAGCAGTACTTC.

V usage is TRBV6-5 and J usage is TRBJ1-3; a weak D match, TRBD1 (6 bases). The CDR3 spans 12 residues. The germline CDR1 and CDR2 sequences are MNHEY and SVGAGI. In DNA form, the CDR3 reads TGTGCTACAGGGCTCTCTGGAAACACCATATATTTT. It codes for CATGLSGNTIYF.

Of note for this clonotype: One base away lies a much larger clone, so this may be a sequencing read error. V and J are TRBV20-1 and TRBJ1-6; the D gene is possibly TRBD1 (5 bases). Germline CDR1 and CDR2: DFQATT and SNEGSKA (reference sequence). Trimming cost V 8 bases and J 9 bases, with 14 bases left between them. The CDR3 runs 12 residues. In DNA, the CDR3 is TGCAGTCCCGGGACCACGAGTTCACCCCTCCACTTT. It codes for CSPGTTSSPLHF.

The CDR3 loop reads CASSQHRGTGELFF. CDR3 DNA sequence: TGTGCCAGCAGCCAGCACAGGGGAACCGGGGAGCTGTTTTTT. The J gene is TRBJ2-2, the V gene TRBV12-3 or TRBV12-4; TRBD1 agrees at 7 bases. V shed 6 bases and J 5 bases; nucleotides not matched to a gene: 6. The CDR3 runs 14 residues.

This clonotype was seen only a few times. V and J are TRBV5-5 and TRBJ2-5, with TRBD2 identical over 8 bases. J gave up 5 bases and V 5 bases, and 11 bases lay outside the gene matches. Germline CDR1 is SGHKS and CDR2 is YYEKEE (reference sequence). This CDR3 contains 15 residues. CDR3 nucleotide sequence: TGTGCCAGCAGTTCTCCAGGACTAGCAGGGGAGACCCAGTACTTC. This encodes CASSSPGLAGETQYF.

The CDR3 DNA reads TGTGCCAGCCGAGACGGGGTGTCCAACGAGCAGTACTTC. This encodes CASRDGVSNEQYF. The gene calls are TRBV7-2 and TRBJ2-7; D might be TRBD2 (5 bases). The V end lost 8 bases, the J end lost 5 bases, and 16 bases lay between the germline ends. The V gene's germline CDR1 is SGHTA and CDR2 FQGNSA. The CDR3 length is 13 residues.

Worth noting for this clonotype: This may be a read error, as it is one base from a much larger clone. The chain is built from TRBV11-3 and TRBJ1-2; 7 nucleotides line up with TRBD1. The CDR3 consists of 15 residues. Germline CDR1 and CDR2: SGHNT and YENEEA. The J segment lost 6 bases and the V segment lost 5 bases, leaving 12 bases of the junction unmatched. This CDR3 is CASSTREGAPHGYTF. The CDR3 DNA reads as TGTGCCAGCAGCACGAGAGAGGGGGCACCTCATGGCTACACCTTC.

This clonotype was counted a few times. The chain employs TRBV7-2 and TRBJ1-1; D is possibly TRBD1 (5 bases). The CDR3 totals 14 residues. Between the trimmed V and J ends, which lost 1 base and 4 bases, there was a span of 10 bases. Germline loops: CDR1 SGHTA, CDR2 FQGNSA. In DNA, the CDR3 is TGTGCCAGCAGCTTAGGGGACGGAGCCACTGAAGCTTTCTTT. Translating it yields CASSLGDGATEAFF.

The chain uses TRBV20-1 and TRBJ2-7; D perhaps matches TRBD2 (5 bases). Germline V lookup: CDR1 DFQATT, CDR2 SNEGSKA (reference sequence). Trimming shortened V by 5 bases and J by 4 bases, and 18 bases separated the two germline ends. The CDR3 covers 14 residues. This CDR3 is CSAPTGTHSYEQYF. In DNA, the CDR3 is TGCAGTGCTCCAACGGGAACCCATAGTTACGAGCAGTACTTC.

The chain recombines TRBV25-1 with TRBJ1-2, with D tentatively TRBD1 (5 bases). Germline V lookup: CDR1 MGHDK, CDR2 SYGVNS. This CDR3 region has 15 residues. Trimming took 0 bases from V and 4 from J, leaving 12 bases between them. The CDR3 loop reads CASSEYGRQLYGYTF. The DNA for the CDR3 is TGTGCCAGCAGTGAATACGGTCGACAGCTCTATGGCTACACCTTC.

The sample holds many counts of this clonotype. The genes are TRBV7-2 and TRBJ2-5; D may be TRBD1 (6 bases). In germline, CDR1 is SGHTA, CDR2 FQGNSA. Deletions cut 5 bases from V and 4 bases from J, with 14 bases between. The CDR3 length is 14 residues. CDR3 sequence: CASSQHRGTETQYF. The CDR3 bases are TGTGCCAGCAGCCAACATAGGGGGACAGAGACCCAGTACTTC.

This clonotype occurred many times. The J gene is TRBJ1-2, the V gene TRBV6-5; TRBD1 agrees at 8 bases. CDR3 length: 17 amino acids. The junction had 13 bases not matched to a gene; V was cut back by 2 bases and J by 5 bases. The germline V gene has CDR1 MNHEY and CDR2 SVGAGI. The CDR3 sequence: CASSYLIRQGYGYGYTF. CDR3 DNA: TGTGCCAGCAGTTACCTTATACGACAGGGGTATGGATATGGCTACACCTTC.

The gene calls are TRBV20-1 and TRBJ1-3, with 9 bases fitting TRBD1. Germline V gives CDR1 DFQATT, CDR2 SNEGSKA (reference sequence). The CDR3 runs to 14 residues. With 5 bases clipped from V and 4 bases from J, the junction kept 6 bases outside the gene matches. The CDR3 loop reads CSAGTGYEGNTIYF. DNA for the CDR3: TGCAGTGCTGGGACAGGGTACGAAGGAAACACCATATATTTT.

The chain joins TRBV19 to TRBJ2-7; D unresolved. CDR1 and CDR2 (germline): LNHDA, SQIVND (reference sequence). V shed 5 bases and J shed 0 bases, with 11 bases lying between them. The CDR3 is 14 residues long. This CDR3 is CASSVWASSYEQYF. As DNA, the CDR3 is TGTGCCAGTAGTGTCTGGGCGAGCTCCTACGAGCAGTACTTC.

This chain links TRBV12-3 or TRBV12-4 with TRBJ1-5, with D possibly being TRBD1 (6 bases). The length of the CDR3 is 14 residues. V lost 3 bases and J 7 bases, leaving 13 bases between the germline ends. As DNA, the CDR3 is TGTGCCAGCAGTTTCGGGACACCGGGACAGCCCCAGCATTTT. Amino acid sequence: CASSFGTPGQPQHF.

DNA of the CDR3: TGTGCCTGGAGTGGACTAGCGGGGCCCGGGGCCCAGTACTTC. Amino acids: CAWSGLAGPGAQYF. The genes are TRBV30 and TRBJ2-5; 11 bases map to TRBD2. The CDR3 runs 14 residues. The germline V gene has CDR1 GTSNPN and CDR2 SVGIG (reference sequence). J gave up 9 bases and V 1 base, and 7 bases lay outside the gene matches.

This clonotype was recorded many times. This CDR3 reads CSVPQRGDQETQYF. The CDR3 DNA sequence: TGCAGTGTCCCCCAGCGGGGGGACCAAGAGACCCAGTACTTC. The chain couples TRBV20-1 to TRBJ2-5, with 9 bases lining up with TRBD2. The CDR3 has 14 amino acids. Germline CDR1 is DFQATT and CDR2 is SNEGSKA (reference sequence). V was pared by 7 bases and J by 0 bases, with 6 bases of the junction left unmatched.

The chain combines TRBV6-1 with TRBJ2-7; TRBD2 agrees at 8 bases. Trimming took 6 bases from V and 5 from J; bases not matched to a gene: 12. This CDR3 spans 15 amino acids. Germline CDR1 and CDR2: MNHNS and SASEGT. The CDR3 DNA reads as TGTGCCAGCAGGAGGGGAGTGACTAGCGATAACGAGCAGTACTTC. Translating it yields CASRRGVTSDNEQYF.

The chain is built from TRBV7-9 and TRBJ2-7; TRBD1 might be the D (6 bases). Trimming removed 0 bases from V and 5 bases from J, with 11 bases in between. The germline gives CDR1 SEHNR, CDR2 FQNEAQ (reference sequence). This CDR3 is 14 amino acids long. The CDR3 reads CASSLAYRVHEQYF. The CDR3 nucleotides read TGTGCCAGCAGCTTAGCGTACAGGGTCCACGAGCAGTACTTC.

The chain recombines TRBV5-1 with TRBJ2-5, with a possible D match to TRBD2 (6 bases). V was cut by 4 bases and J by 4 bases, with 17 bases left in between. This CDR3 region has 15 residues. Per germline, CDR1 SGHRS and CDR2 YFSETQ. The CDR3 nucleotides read TGCGCCAGCAGCCCGGGACTGGAAACAGGAGAGACCCAGTACTTC. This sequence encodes CASSPGLETGETQYF.

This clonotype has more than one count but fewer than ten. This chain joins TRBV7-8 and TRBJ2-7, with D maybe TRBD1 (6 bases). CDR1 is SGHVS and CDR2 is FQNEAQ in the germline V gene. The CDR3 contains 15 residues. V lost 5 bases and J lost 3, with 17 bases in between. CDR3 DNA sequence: TGTGCCAGCAGCCATAGAACCCGACAGGTCTACGAGCAGTACTTC. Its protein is CASSHRTRQVYEQYF.